The 9 T cell receptor beta chains listed next were all sequenced from one sample in a study of cytomegalovirus exposure and HLA in healthy donors. Data came from immunoSEQ multiplex PCR; TCRdb stores just in-frame clones and leaves some out. Of 170,000 or so clones in the sample, roughly 84% were seen once. The sample comprised PBMCs. The receptor set was obtained from a woman in her late teens or twenties in good health and CMV-seropositive.

The chain carries TRBV19 and TRBJ1-5; no clear D gene. The CDR3 is 15 residues long. V lost 7 bases and J 1 base, leaving 14 bases between the germline ends. Germline assignment: CDR1 LNHDA and CDR2 SQIVND (reference sequence). CDR3 bases: TGTGCCAGTACACCCGTCTCGAGGAGCAATCAGCCCCAGCATTTT. This translates into CASTPVSRSNQPQHF.

This chain connects TRBV14 to TRBJ1-2, with 8 bases fitting TRBD1. This CDR3 comprises 16 residues. Germline loops: CDR1 SGHDN, CDR2 FVKESK. V lost 1 base to trimming and J lost 5 bases; unmatched junction nucleotides: 9. CDR3 nucleotides: TGTGCCAGCAGCCAAGCTCAGGGGGCAACAGGGTATGGCTACACCTTC. Protein sequence: CASSQAQGATGYGYTF.

V gene TRBV7-9 combines with J gene TRBJ1-3, with TRBD1 identical over 9 bases. Trimming cost V 5 bases and J 1 base; bases outside gene matches: 12. From germline, CDR1 is SEHNR and CDR2 FQNEAQ (reference sequence). This CDR3 contains 18 residues. DNA for the CDR3: TGTGCCAGCAGCCCGATACCGGGACAGGGCTCATCTGGAAACACCATATATTTT. Protein product: CASSPIPGQGSSGNTIYF.

This chain links TRBV7-8 with TRBJ1-2; no reliable D call. Germline values: CDR1 SGHVS, CDR2 FQNEAQ. The CDR3 has 13 residues. V was pared by 5 bases and J by 4 bases, with 11 bases between. CDR3 DNA: TGTGCCAGCAGCCCAACGGGGAGCTATGGCTACACCTTC. Protein: CASSPTGSYGYTF.

This clone was counted a few times. The chain carries TRBV4-1 and TRBJ1-5, with D perhaps matching TRBD1 (5 bases). Germline loops: CDR1 MGHRA, CDR2 YSYEKL. V was trimmed by 1 base and J by 2 bases, leaving 6 bases between them. The CDR3 covers 14 residues. This CDR3 is CASSQVGGNQPQHF. CDR3 nucleotides: TGCGCCAGCAGCCAAGTAGGGGGCAATCAGCCCCAGCATTTT.

The gene calls are TRBV7-9 and TRBJ2-1; D possibly corresponds to TRBD1 (6 bases). V lost 3 bases to trimming and J lost 6 bases, with 18 bases between them. The germline V gene has CDR1 SEHNR and CDR2 FQNEAQ (reference sequence). The CDR3 is 16 residues long. CDR3 residues: CASSFLPGLGGNEQFF. Written as DNA, the CDR3 is TGTGCCAGCAGCTTCCTCCCGGGTCTAGGGGGCAATGAGCAGTTCTTC.

This clone was observed once. The rearrangement links TRBV5-1 to TRBJ2-1, with 11 bases aligning to TRBD2. This CDR3 is built from 16 residues. Germline loops: CDR1 SGHRS, CDR2 YFSETQ. The trim removed 0 bases at V and 5 bases at J, leaving 4 bases unmatched. CDR3 sequence reads: CASSLASSGGNNEQFF. The CDR3 DNA follows: TGCGCCAGCAGCTTGGCCTCTAGCGGGGGGAACAATGAGCAGTTCTTC. Based on the CDR3 plus reference TRBV5-1 and TRBJ2-1, the full variable domain is KAGVTQTPRYLIKTRGQQVTLSCSPISGHRSVSWYQQTPGQGLQFLFEYFSETQRNKGNFPGRFSGRQFSNSRSEMNVSTLELGDSALYLCASSLASSGGNNEQFFGPGTRLTVL.

This chain connects TRBV5-6 to TRBJ1-3; the D is unclear. The germline gives CDR1 SGHDT, CDR2 YYEEEE. Deletions cut 2 bases from V and 1 base from J, with 7 bases between. The CDR3 runs 14 residues. The CDR3 DNA sequence: TGTGCCAGCAGCTTACTTGGTTCTGGAAACACCATATATTTT. Translated: CASSLLGSGNTIYF.

V is TRBV20-1 and J is TRBJ2-1; no clear D. Germline CDR1 is DFQATT and CDR2 is SNEGSKA (reference sequence). V lost 6 bases to trimming and J lost 10 bases, with 13 bases between them. This CDR3 has 11 residues. CDR3 sequence (DNA): TGCAGTGCCAGCGTGACGCCCGAGCAGTTCTTC. It codes for CSASVTPEQFF.